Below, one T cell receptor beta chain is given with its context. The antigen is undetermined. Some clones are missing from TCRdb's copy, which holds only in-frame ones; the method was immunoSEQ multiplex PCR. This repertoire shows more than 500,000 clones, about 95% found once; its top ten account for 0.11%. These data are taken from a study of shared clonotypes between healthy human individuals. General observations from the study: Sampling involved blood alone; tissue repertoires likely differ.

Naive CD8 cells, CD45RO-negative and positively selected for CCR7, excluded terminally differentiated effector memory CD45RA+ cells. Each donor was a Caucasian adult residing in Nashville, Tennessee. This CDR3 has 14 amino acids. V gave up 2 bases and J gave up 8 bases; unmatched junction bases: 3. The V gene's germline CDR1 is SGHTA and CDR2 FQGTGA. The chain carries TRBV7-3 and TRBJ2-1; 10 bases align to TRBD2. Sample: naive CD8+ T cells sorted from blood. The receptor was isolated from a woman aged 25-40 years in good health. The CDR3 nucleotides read TGTGCCAGCAGCTTAGTAGCGGGAGGCGATGAGCAGTTCTTC. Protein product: CASSLVAGGDEQFF.